This TCR beta chain emerged from a study of graft-versus-host responses after intestinal transplantation. Turning to the study itself: Transplant types were multivisceral, liver-intestinal, or isolated intestinal.

Comment on this clone: Its antigen is currently unknown.

Whole-study findings and limits: Allografts of one patient group, those with graft-donor T cell macrochimerism, had high graft-versus-host to host-versus-graft clonal ratios.

Germline CDR1 SGHRS, CDR2 YFSETQ. This CDR3 has 11 residues. With 3 bases removed from V and 2 bases from J, the gap between germline ends came to 2 bases. The table came from immunoSEQ multiplex PCR; TCRdb's copy has only in-frame clones and leaves some out. The sample contains 43,000 or so clones, 85% to 95% of which appear only once. The TCR was taken from a human patient who received an intestinal transplant, so some T cells may come from the graft donor. The chain has TRBV5-1 and TRBJ2-5; D is uncertain. This sample comprised PBMCs, obtained more than 310 days after intestinal transplant. CDR3 coding DNA: TGCGCCAGCAGCTCACAAGAGACCCAGTACTTC. Protein product: CASSSQETQYF.